A selection of T cell receptor beta chains follows, all from one sample in a study of technical replicates of blood from a few donors. Produced via immunoSEQ multiplex PCR; TCRdb's table is partial and in-frame only. This table has roughly 50,000 clones, over 85% appearing once. Sequenced sample: PBMCs. Receptors originate from a human donor in good health. Some clones in this sample may be carry-over from other donors' samples. Both conserved end residues are part of each CDR3. The order of the fields is D gene, J gene, V gene, CDR3 protein, CDR3 DNA. D genes are given only for firm matches.

D gene: TRBD1
J gene: TRBJ2-5
V gene: TRBV5-1
CDR3 protein: CASSLNRGLQETQYF
CDR3 DNA: TGCGCCAGCAGCTTGAACAGGGGGCTTCAAGAGACCCAGTACTTC

D gene: TRBD1
J gene: TRBJ2-1
V gene: TRBV6-1
CDR3 protein: CASSTGGSYNEQFF
CDR3 DNA: TGTGCCAGCAGCACAGGGGGGTCCTACAATGAGCAGTTCTTC

D gene: TRBD1
J gene: TRBJ1-1
V gene: TRBV10-3
CDR3 protein: CAISPGQGFTEAFF
CDR3 DNA: TGTGCCATCAGCCCGGGACAGGGATTCACTGAAGCTTTCTTT

D gene: TRBD1
J gene: TRBJ2-4
V gene: TRBV11-1
CDR3 protein: CASSFRGTGGIQYF
CDR3 DNA: TGTGCCAGCAGCTTCCGCGGGACAGGGGGCATTCAGTACTTC

D gene: TRBD1
J gene: TRBJ2-1
V gene: TRBV7-9
CDR3 protein: CASSLGQGVKNEQFF
CDR3 DNA: TGTGCCAGCAGCTTAGGGCAGGGGGTCAAAAATGAGCAGTTCTTC

D gene: .
J gene: TRBJ1-6
V gene: TRBV7-2
CDR3 protein: CASSWGVSNSPLHF
CDR3 DNA: TGTGCCAGCAGCTGGGGAGTATCTAATTCACCCCTCCACTTT

D gene: .
J gene: TRBJ1-1
V gene: TRBV7-9
CDR3 protein: CASSPTGSPEAFF
CDR3 DNA: TGTGCCAGCAGCCCGACAGGTTCCCCTGAAGCTTTCTTT

D gene: TRBD2
J gene: TRBJ2-3
V gene: TRBV18
CDR3 protein: CASSATSGGASDTQYF
CDR3 DNA: TGTGCCAGCTCAGCGACTAGCGGGGGAGCTTCAGATACGCAGTATTTT

D gene: TRBD1
J gene: TRBJ1-6
V gene: TRBV18
CDR3 protein: CASSSETGNSPLHF
CDR3 DNA: TGTGCCAGCTCTTCCGAGACAGGGAATTCACCCCTCCACTTT

D gene: TRBD2
J gene: TRBJ2-1
V gene: TRBV7-9
CDR3 protein: CASSGTGTSGNNEQFF
CDR3 DNA: TGTGCCAGCAGCGGCACCGGGACTAGCGGGAACAATGAGCAGTTCTTC

D gene: .
J gene: TRBJ2-1
V gene: TRBV7-9
CDR3 protein: CASSPPGVSYNEQFF
CDR3 DNA: TGTGCCAGCAGCCCCCCGGGAGTCTCCTACAATGAGCAGTTCTTC

D gene: TRBD1
J gene: TRBJ2-7
V gene: TRBV4-1
CDR3 protein: CASSLRDREGEQYF
CDR3 DNA: TGCGCCAGCAGCCTTAGGGACAGGGAGGGCGAGCAGTACTTC

D gene: TRBD1
J gene: TRBJ2-2
V gene: TRBV11-1
CDR3 protein: CASSPRQGGTGELFF
CDR3 DNA: TGTGCCAGCAGCCCCCGACAGGGTGGCACCGGGGAGCTGTTTTTT

D gene: .
J gene: TRBJ2-5
V gene: TRBV4-1
CDR3 protein: CASSQVLRSQYF
CDR3 DNA: TGCGCCAGCAGCCAAGTCCTCCGCAGCCAGTACTTC

D gene: .
J gene: TRBJ2-2
V gene: TRBV12-5
CDR3 protein: CASGTSLIGELFF
CDR3 DNA: TGTGCTAGTGGCACTAGCTTAATCGGGGAGCTGTTTTTT

D gene: TRBD2
J gene: TRBJ2-7
V gene: TRBV4-2
CDR3 protein: CASSQVIALAGYEQYF
CDR3 DNA: TGTGCCAGCAGCCAAGTTATCGCACTAGCGGGGTACGAGCAGTACTTC

D gene: TRBD2
J gene: TRBJ2-5
V gene: TRBV10-3
CDR3 protein: CAISESGGSRETQYF
CDR3 DNA: TGTGCCATCAGTGAGTCTGGCGGGAGTCGAGAGACCCAGTACTTC

D gene: .
J gene: TRBJ1-5
V gene: TRBV6-4
CDR3 protein: CASSEQEGAQPQHF
CDR3 DNA: TGTGCCAGCAGTGAACAGGAAGGCGCTCAGCCCCAGCATTTT

D gene: TRBD1
J gene: TRBJ1-4
V gene: TRBV10-3
CDR3 protein: CAISEGTGERKLFF
CDR3 DNA: TGTGCCATCAGCGAGGGGACAGGGGAGCGAAAACTGTTTTTT

D gene: TRBD1
J gene: TRBJ1-3
V gene: TRBV4-3
CDR3 protein: CASSQGPGGAGGNTIYF
CDR3 DNA: TGCGCCAGCAGCCAAGGTCCAGGGGGTGCGGGTGGAAACACCATATATTTT